This T cell receptor (beta chain) came from a study of molecular identifiers for immune sequencing clone quantification. Trimming took off 0 bases at V and 2 bases at J, with 11 bases between the two ends. The CDR3 contains 15 residues. CDR1 and CDR2 from the germline V gene are LGHNA and YSLEER. As previously described, bulk TCR libraries were made using listed TCR primers. MiXCR was run by TCRdb on the PCR reads, yielding one entry per CDR3 protein. This repertoire shows hundreds of thousands of distinct CDR3 sequences, 15% to 20% found once; its top ten account for approximately 0.9%. This clonotype was recorded many times.

V is TRBV4-3 and J is TRBJ2-7, with a possible D match to TRBD1 (5 bases). This clonotype was obtained from a human donor in good health. Some libraries in this study had Jurkat cell RNA spiked in. Sequenced material: naive CD8+ T cells from blood, with Jurkat cell RNA spiked in. Subset denoted: FACS-sorted CD8+CD4-CCR7+CD45RA+ naive T cells. CDR3 in amino acids: CASSQDRQGPYEQYF. The CDR3 coding sequence is TGCGCCAGCAGCCAAGATAGGCAGGGTCCCTACGAGCAGTACTTC.